The sequence of this T cell receptor beta chain was determined in a study of blood T cell repertoires in COVID-19. At the level of the study: The United States, Italy and Spain provided the acute and convalescent COVID-19 samples. T cells, B-cell-depleted T cells, or PBMCs supplied cDNA or gDNA.

Source study methods: Reference gene primer amplification gave estimated nucleated cell counts. Method: immunoSEQ multiplex PCR; TCRdb's copy keeps in-frame clones and lacks some. V and J calls and clone size are as listed in that table; D and trimming were resolved from the DNA. The table records hundreds of thousands of clones, 90% of them present only once. This clone was seen more than once but under ten times. This CDR3 is 15 amino acids long. CDR1 and CDR2 (germline): MDHEN, SYDVKM. V lost 6 bases to trimming and J lost 1 base, with 15 bases between them. Living in 24 US areas, the participants were between roughly 18 and 95 years of age.

The V and J genes are TRBV28 and TRBJ1-2; TRBD1 might be the D (6 bases). This clonotype was obtained from a woman in her late teens or twenties with acute COVID-19. Specimen: PBMCs or T cells enriched from blood (not recorded which). The CDR3 is CASRAMGAINYGYTF. The CDR3 DNA reads as TGTGCCAGCAGAGCAATGGGGGCGATTAACTATGGCTACACCTTC.